These 12 T cell receptor beta chains share one sample of origin, sequenced in a study of CD8+CD57+ T cells in acquired aplastic anemia. It was genomic DNA that served as the template for profiling TCR beta VDJ and CDR3. TCRdb itself ran the reads through MiXCR, one entry per CDR3 protein. The sample includes fewer than 200,000 distinct CDR3 sequences, 47% of them seen just once. Patients picked for sequencing had shown CD8+CD57+ cell expansion detected by flow cytometry. Sequences were obtained from sorted CD4+, CD8+, or CD8+CD57+ T cells (not recorded which) from PBMCs. These receptors all come from a human donor with aplastic anemia.

This clonotype has a count of ten or more. The chain combines TRBV2 with TRBJ1-5, with a weak D call TRBD1 (6 bases). The V end was cut by 7 bases, the J end by 6 bases, with 13 bases between. Looked up from germline, CDR1 is SNHLY and CDR2 is FYNNEI. This CDR3 contains 13 residues. CDR3: CASNTGPGQPQHF. In DNA form, the CDR3 reads TGTGCCAGCAACACAGGGCCTGGTCAGCCCCAGCATTTT.

This clonotype occurred many times. The chain couples TRBV7-6 to TRBJ1-4; TRBD1 agrees at 7 bases. Looked up from germline, CDR1 is SGHVS and CDR2 is FNYEAQ. The CDR3 length is 14 residues. The V and J ends lost 1 base and 7 bases, in that order; junction bases with no gene match: 3. The CDR3 DNA reads TGTGCCAGCAGCTTAGAGGGGGCGGGTGAAAAACTGTTTTTT. Protein sequence: CASSLEGAGEKLFF.

The DNA of the CDR3 is TGCAGTGCTATGACGGGGCCTGAAGCTTTCTTT. Residues: CSAMTGPEAFF. This rearrangement joins TRBV20-1 to TRBJ1-1; tentatively, D is TRBD1 (5 bases). V lost 4 bases and J 6 bases, leaving 9 bases between the germline ends. Germline V gives CDR1 DFQATT, CDR2 SNEGSKA (reference sequence). The CDR3 loop spans 11 amino acids.

This clonotype appeared many times. The chain uses TRBV12-3 or TRBV12-4 and TRBJ1-1; 7 bases map to TRBD1. The CDR3 is made up of 15 amino acids. The V segment lost 0 bases and the J segment 4 bases; nucleotides outside the gene matches: 5. DNA of the CDR3: TGTGCCAGCAGTTTAGCGCCCGCAGGGGGCACTGAAGCTTTCTTT. Its protein product is CASSLAPAGGTEAFF.

This chain connects TRBV7-2 to TRBJ2-3, with D possibly being TRBD1 (6 bases). Germline V CDR1 and CDR2: SGHTA, FQGNSA. The CDR3 totals 14 residues. The V end was cut by 6 bases, the J end by 5 bases, with 15 bases between. DNA for the CDR3: TGTGCCAGCAGGAAGGGACACCGCGGAGATACGCAGTATTTT. Its translation is CASRKGHRGDTQYF.

This clonotype has only a few counts. This sequence joins TRBV29-1 and TRBJ1-1; D remains unclear. The CDR3 is 12 amino acids. The germline V and J ends were trimmed by 2 bases and 0 bases, with 4 bases remaining between them. Germline loops: CDR1 SQVTM, CDR2 ANQGSEA. The CDR3 nucleotides are TGCAGCGTTGAAATGGTGAACACTGAAGCTTTCTTT. It is translated as CSVEMVNTEAFF.

This clonotype appeared many times. The chain is built from TRBV10-3 and TRBJ1-1; 9 positions match TRBD1. The CDR3 is made up of 17 amino acids. Germline CDR1 ENHRY, CDR2 SYGVKD. With V trimmed by 4 bases and J by 0 bases, 9 bases remained unmatched. The CDR3 coding sequence is TGTGCCATCAGTGGATCCCCAGGGACAGGGATGAACACTGAAGCTTTCTTT. The encoded protein is CAISGSPGTGMNTEAFF.

Turning to this clonotype: This may be a read error, as it is one base from a much larger clone. The V call is TRBV15, the J call TRBJ2-2; 9 nucleotides agree with TRBD1. From germline, CDR1 is LNHNV and CDR2 YYDKDF (reference sequence). The CDR3 has 15 residues. The CDR3 is CATSRDTGGTGEPFF. CDR3 DNA sequence: TGTGCCACCAGCAGAGATACAGGGGGCACCGGGGAGCCGTTTTTT.

This clonotype was counted ten times or more. The chain employs TRBV19 and TRBJ2-2; D is perhaps TRBD1 (6 bases). The length of the CDR3 is 14 residues. V gave up 5 bases and J gave up 1 base, with 8 bases separating them. Germline assignment: CDR1 LNHDA and CDR2 SQIVND (reference sequence). In DNA, the CDR3 is TGTGCCAGTAGTCAGGGGTGGAACACCGGGGAGCTGTTTTTT. Translated: CASSQGWNTGELFF.

This clonotype occurred a few times. The chain combines TRBV18 with TRBJ1-6; tentative D call: TRBD1 (5 bases). CDR3 length: 15 residues. Trimming took 3 bases from V and 7 from J, leaving 13 bases between them. Per germline, CDR1 KGHSH and CDR2 LQKENI. The CDR3 DNA is TGTGCCAGCTCACCCGCAGGGTCGGAGAATTCACCCCTCCACTTT. Translating it yields CASSPAGSENSPLHF.

The V and J genes are TRBV10-2 and TRBJ1-3; tentatively, D is TRBD1 (5 bases). The CDR3 length is 16 residues. CDR1 and CDR2 (germline): WSHSY, SAAADI. The V end was cut by 6 bases, the J end by 0 bases, with 15 bases between. DNA of the CDR3: TGCGCCAGCAGGGACCGGGGACGGGTCTCTGGAAACACCATATATTTT. It encodes CASRDRGRVSGNTIYF.

J is TRBJ1-2 and V is TRBV2; D gene uncertain. V was cut by 1 base and J by 8 bases, with 11 bases left in between. The germline V gene has CDR1 SNHLY and CDR2 FYNNEI. The CDR3 totals 13 residues. In DNA form, the CDR3 reads TGTGCCAGCAGTGAAGTCAACACATGGGGCTACACCTTC. Translated: CASSEVNTWGYTF.